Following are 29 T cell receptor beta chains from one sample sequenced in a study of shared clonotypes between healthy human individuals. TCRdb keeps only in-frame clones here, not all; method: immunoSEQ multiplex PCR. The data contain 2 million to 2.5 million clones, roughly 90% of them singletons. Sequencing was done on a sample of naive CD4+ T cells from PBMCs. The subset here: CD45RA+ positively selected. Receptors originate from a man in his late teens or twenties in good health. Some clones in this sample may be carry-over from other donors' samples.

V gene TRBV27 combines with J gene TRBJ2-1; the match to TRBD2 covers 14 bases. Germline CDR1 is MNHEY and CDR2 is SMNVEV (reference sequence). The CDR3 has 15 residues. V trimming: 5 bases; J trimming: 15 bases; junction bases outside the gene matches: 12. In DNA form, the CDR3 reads TGTGCCAGCAGTGCGCCCGGGACTAGCGGGAGATGGGTGTTCTTC. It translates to CASSAPGTSGRWVFF.

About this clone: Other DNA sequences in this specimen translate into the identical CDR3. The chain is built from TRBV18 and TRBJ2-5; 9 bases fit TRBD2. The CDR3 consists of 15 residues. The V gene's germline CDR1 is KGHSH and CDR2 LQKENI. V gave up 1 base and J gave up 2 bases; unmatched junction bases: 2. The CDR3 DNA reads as TGTGCCAGCTCACCACTAGCGGGGGTACAAGAGACCCAGTACTTC. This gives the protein CASSPLAGVQETQYF.

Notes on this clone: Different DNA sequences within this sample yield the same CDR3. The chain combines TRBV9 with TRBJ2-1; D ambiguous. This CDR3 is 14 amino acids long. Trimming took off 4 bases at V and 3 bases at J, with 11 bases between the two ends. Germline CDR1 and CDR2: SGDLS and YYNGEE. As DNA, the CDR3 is TGTGCCAGCAGCCTCGGTGGAAGCTACAATGAGCAGTTCTTC. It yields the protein CASSLGGSYNEQFF.

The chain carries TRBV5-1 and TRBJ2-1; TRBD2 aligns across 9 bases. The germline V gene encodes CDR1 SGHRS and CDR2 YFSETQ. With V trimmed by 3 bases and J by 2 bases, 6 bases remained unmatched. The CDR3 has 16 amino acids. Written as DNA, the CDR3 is TGCGCCAGCAGCTCTCAAGCGGGAGGTCCCTACAATGAGCAGTTCTTC. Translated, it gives CASSSQAGGPYNEQFF.

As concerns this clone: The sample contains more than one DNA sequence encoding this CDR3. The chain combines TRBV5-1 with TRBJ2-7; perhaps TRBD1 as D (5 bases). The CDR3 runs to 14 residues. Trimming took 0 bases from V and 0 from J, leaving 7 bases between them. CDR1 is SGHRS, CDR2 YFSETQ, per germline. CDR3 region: CASSLVGASYEQYF. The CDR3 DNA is TGCGCCAGCAGCTTGGTTGGGGCCTCCTACGAGCAGTACTTC.

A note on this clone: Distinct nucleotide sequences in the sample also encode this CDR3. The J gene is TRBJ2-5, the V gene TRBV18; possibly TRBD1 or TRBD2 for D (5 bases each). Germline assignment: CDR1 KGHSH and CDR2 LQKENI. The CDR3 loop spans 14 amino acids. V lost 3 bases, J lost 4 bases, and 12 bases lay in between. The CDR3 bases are TGTGCCAGCTCACCCGGGGCCCCTCGAGAGACCCAGTACTTC. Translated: CASSPGAPRETQYF.

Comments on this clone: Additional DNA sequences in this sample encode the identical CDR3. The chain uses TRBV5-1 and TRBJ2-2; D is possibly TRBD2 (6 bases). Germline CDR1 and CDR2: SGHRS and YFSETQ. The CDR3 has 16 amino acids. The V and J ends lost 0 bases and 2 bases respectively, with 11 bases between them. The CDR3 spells CASSLVRDSNTGELFF. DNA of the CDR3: TGCGCCAGCAGCTTGGTCCGGGACTCAAACACCGGGGAGCTGTTTTTT. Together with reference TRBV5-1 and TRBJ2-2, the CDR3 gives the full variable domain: KAGVTQTPRYLIKTRGQQVTLSCSPISGHRSVSWYQQTPGQGLQFLFEYFSETQRNKGNFPGRFSGRQFSNSRSEMNVSTLELGDSALYLCASSLVRDSNTGELFFGEGSRLTVL.

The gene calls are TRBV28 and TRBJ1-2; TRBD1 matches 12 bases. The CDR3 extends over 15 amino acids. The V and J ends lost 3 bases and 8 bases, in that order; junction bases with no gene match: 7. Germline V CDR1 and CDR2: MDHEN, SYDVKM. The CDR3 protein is CASSLRDRGRVGYTF. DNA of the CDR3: TGTGCCAGCAGTTTGCGGGACAGGGGGCGAGTAGGCTACACCTTC.

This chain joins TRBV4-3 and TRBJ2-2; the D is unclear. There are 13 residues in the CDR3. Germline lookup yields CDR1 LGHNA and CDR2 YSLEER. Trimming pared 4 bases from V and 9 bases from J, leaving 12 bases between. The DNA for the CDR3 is TGCGCCAGCAGCCCACAATATGGCAGGGAGCTGTTTTTT. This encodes CASSPQYGRELFF.

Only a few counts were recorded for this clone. The chain's CDR3 is CASSPLGDLGYTF. In DNA form, the CDR3 reads TGTGCCAGCTCACCACTCGGGGATCTGGGCTACACCTTC. The chain has TRBV18 and TRBJ1-2, with D uncertain. V gave up 1 base and J gave up 8 bases, with 11 bases separating them. The CDR3 is made up of 13 amino acids. Looked up from germline, CDR1 is KGHSH and CDR2 is LQKENI.

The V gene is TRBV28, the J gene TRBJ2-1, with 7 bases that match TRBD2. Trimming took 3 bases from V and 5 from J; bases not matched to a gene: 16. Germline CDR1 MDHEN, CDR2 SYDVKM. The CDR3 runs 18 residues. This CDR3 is CASSFVGLAGVVHNEQFF. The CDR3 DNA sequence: TGTGCCAGCAGTTTTGTGGGTCTGGCGGGAGTCGTCCACAATGAGCAGTTCTTC. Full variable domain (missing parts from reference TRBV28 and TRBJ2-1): DVKVTQSSRYLVKRTGEKVFLECVQDMDHENMFWYRQDPGLGLRLIYFSYDVKMKEKGDIPEGYSVSREKKERFSLILESASTNQTSMYLCASSFVGLAGVVHNEQFFGPGTRLTVL.

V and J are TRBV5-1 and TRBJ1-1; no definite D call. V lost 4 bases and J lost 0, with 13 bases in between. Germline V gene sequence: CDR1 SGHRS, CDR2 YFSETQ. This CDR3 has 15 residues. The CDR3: CASSRSTAMNTEAFF. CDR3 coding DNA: TGCGCCAGCAGCCGATCTACAGCTATGAACACTGAAGCTTTCTTT.

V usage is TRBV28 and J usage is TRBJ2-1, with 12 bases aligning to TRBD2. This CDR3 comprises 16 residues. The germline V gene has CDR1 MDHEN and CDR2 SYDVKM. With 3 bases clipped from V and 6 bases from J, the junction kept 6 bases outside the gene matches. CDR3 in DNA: TGTGCCAGCAGTTTCCCCGGGACTAGCGGGTTCAATGAGCAGTTCTTC. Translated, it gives CASSFPGTSGFNEQFF. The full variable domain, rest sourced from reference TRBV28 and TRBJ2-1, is DVKVTQSSRYLVKRTGEKVFLECVQDMDHENMFWYRQDPGLGLRLIYFSYDVKMKEKGDIPEGYSVSREKKERFSLILESASTNQTSMYLCASSFPGTSGFNEQFFGPGTRLTVL.

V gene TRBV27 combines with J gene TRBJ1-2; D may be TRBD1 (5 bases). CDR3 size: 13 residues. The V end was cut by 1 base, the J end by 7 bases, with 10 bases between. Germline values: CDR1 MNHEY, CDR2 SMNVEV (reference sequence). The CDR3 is CASSLWGRSGYTF. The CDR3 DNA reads TGTGCCAGCAGTTTATGGGGGAGGAGTGGCTACACCTTC.

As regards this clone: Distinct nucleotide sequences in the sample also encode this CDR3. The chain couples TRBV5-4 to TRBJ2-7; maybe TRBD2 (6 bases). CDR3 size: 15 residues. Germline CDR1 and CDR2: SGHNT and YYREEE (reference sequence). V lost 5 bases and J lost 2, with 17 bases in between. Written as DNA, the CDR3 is TGTGCCAGCAGTCCGCCCGGGACTGGCACCTACGAGCAGTACTTC. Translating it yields CASSPPGTGTYEQYF.

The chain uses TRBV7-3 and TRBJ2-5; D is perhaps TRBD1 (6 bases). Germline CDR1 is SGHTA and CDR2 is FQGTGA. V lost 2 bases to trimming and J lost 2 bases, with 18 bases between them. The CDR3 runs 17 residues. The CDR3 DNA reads TGTGCCAGCAGCTTAGGAGGTGGGGGCTGGGGTCAAGAGACCCAGTACTTC. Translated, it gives CASSLGGGGWGQETQYF.

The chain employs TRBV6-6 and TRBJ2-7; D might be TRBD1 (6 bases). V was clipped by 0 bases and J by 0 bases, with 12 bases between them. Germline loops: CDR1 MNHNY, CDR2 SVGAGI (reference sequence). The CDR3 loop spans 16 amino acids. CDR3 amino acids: CASSYSNREVSYEQYF. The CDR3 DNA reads TGTGCCAGCAGTTACTCGAACAGGGAAGTCTCCTACGAGCAGTACTTC.

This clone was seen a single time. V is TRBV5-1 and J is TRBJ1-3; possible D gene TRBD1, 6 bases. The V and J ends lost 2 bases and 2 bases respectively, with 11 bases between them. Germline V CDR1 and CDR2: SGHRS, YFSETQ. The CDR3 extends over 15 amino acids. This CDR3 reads CASSLIPGAGNTIYF. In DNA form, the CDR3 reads TGCGCCAGCAGCTTAATTCCAGGGGCTGGAAACACCATATATTTT.

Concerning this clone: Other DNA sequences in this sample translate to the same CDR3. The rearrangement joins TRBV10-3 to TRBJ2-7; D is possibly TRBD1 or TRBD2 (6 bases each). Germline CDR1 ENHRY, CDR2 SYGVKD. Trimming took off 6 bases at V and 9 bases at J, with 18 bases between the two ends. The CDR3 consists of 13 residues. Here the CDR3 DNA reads TGTGCCATCAGGGAAGGGGGGTTCGTGGGGCAGTACTTC. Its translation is CAIREGGFVGQYF.

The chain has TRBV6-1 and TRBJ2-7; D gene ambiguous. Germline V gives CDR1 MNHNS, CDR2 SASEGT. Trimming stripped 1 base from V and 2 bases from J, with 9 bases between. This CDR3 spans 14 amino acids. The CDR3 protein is CASSEEGSAYEQYF. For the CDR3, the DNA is TGTGCCAGCAGTGAAGAGGGCAGTGCCTACGAGCAGTACTTC.

The CDR3 spells CASSLISGTYNEQFF. CDR3 bases: TGTGCCAGCAGTTTAATTAGCGGAACCTACAATGAGCAGTTCTTC. The genes are TRBV6-1 and TRBJ2-1; D possibly corresponds to TRBD2 (6 bases). V lost 5 bases and J lost 2, with 13 bases in between. The germline CDR1 and CDR2 sequences are MNHNS and SASEGT. This CDR3 is built from 15 residues.

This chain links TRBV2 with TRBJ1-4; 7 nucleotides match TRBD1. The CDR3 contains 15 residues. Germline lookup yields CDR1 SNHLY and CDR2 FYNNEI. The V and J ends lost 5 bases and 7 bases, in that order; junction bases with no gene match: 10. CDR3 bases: TGTGCCAGCAGTCCTCAGGGGGGGCCCTTTGAAAAACTGTTTTTT. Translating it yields CASSPQGGPFEKLFF.

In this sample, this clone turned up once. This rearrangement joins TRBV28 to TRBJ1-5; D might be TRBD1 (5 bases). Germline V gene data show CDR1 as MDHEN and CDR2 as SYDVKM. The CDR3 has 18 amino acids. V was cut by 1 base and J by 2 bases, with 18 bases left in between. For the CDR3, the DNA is TGTGCCAGCAGTTTATTGTTTCTGGGGGGTAGGGGCAATCAGCCCCAGCATTTT. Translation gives CASSLLFLGGRGNQPQHF. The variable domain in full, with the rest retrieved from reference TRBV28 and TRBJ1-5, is DVKVTQSSRYLVKRTGEKVFLECVQDMDHENMFWYRQDPGLGLRLIYFSYDVKMKEKGDIPEGYSVSREKKERFSLILESASTNQTSMYLCASSLLFLGGRGNQPQHFGDGTRLSIL.

CDR3 residues: CASSSSPGQGNEQFF. The CDR3 DNA reads TGTGCCAGCAGTTCCTCGCCGGGACAGGGGAATGAGCAGTTCTTC. The gene calls are TRBV6-6 and TRBJ2-1, with 10 bases aligning to TRBD1. CDR3 length equals 15 residues. Trimming removed 4 bases from V and 7 bases from J; junction bases left unmatched: 7. CDR1 is MNHNY and CDR2 is SVGAGI in the germline V gene (reference sequence).

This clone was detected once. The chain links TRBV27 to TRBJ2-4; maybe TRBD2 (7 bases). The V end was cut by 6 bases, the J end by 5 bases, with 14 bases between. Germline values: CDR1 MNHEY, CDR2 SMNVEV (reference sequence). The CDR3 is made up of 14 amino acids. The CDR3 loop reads CASRRGGDQNIQYF. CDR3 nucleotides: TGTGCCAGCAGGCGAGGGGGGGACCAAAACATTCAGTACTTC.

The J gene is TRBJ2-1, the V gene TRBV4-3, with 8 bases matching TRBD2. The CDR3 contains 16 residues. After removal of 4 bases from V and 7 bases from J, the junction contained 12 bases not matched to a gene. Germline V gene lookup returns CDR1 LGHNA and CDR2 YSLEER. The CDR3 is CASSPRGAQFPNEQFF. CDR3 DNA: TGCGCCAGCAGCCCGCGGGGGGCGCAGTTCCCGAATGAGCAGTTCTTC.

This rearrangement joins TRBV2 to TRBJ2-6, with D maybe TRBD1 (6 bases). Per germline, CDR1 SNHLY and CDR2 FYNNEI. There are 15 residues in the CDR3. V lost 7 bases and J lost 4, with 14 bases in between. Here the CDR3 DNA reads TGTGCCAGCACTACAGGGTTCGGCGGGGCCAACGTCCTGACTTTC. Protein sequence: CASTTGFGGANVLTF.

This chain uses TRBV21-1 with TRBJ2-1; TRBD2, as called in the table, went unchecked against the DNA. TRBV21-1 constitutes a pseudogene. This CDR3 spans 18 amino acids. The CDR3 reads CASSKDVLLAGGSNEQFF. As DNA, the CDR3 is TGTGCCAGCAGCAAAGATGTTTTGTTGGCGGGAGGGTCGAATGAGCAGTTCTTC.

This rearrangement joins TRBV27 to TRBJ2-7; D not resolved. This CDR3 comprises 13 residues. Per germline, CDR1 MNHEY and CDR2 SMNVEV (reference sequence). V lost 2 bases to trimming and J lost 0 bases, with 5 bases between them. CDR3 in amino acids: CASSLKSSYEQYF. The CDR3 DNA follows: TGTGCCAGCAGTTTAAAGAGCTCCTACGAGCAGTACTTC.